A selection of T cell receptor beta chains follows, all from one sample in a study of siplizumab effects on memory and regulatory T cells. The repertoire was sequenced with immunoSEQ multiplex PCR; TCRdb's copy has only in-frame clones and lacks some. The sample holds 100,000 or so clones, 92% seen once. The sample consisted of Tregs sorted from blood. The receptors stem from a human donor in good health. Each CDR3 is given with its conserved first and last residue. The D gene is left open where the match is weak. Clone size appears in some rows only: once, few, many, or a class for an expanded clone.

len,abundance,d_gene,v_gene,j_gene,CDR3nt,CDR3aa
12,.,.,TRBV5-4,TRBJ2-5,TGTGCCAGCAGCGATGAGGGGAAGACCCAGTACTTC,CASSDEGKTQYF
15,.,.,TRBV5-4,TRBJ2-5,TGTGCCAGCAGCTTGGGAGTCGGGTACCAAGAGACCCAGTACTTC,CASSLGVGYQETQYF
13,.,.,TRBV5-8,TRBJ2-1,TGTGCCAGCAGCCCGATCGGACGAGGAGAGCAGTTCTTC,CASSPIGRGEQFF
13,.,.,TRBV2,TRBJ1-2,TGTGCCAGCAGCACAGGAGCTAACTATGGCTACACCTTC,CASSTGANYGYTF
15,.,.,TRBV11-2,TRBJ2-1,TGTGCCAGCAGTTTGAGTTTTAATCCCTACAATGAGCAGTTCTTC,CASSLSFNPYNEQFF
15,.,.,TRBV6-1,TRBJ1-4,TGTGCCAGCAGCGCGCGGACAGCTCTTAATGAAAAACTGTTTTTT,CASSARTALNEKLFF
14,.,TRBD2,TRBV28,TRBJ2-3,TGTGCCAGCAGTTCCCAATCTAGCGGGAATACGCAGTATTTT,CASSSQSSGNTQYF
15,.,.,TRBV14,TRBJ1-1,TGTGCCAGCAGCCAAGGGACCGCCAGGAACACTGAAGCTTTCTTT,CASSQGTARNTEAFF
13,.,.,TRBV5-1,TRBJ2-7,TGCGCCAGCAGCTTGGCCGAGGGGTACGAGCAGTACTTC,CASSLAEGYEQYF
15,.,.,TRBV2,TRBJ2-5,TGTGCCAGCAGTAGACGGGGCGGGACGAGGGAGACCCAGTACTTC,CASSRRGGTRETQYF
12,once,.,TRBV6-6,TRBJ1-1,TGTGCCAGCAGTTACTCGGATCCCGGGGCTTTCTTT,CASSYSDPGAFF
12,.,TRBD1,TRBV10-1,TRBJ1-1,TGCGCCAGCAGTGGGGGACAGGGGTCGGCTTTCTTT,CASSGGQGSAFF
13,.,.,TRBV6-5,TRBJ2-7,TGTGCCACCTCTGGGCGAAGGTTCTACGAGCAGTACTTC,CATSGRRFYEQYF
15,.,TRBD2,TRBV7-3,TRBJ2-1,TGTGCCAGCAGCTTAACTAGCGGGAGATACAATGAGCAGTTCTTC,CASSLTSGRYNEQFF
15,.,TRBD2,TRBV28,TRBJ2-2,TGTGCCAGCAGTTTTCCGAGACTAGCGACCGGGGAGCTGTTTTTT,CASSFPRLATGELFF
8,.,.,TRBV20-1,TRBJ1-2,TGCAGTGCTAAAGGCTACACCTTC,CSAKGYTF
15,.,TRBD2,TRBV11-3,TRBJ2-7,TGTGCCAGCAGCTTAGCGCTTCCGGGAGCGGGAGAGCAGTACTTC,CASSLALPGAGEQYF
14,.,TRBD1,TRBV7-9,TRBJ2-5,TGTGCCAGCAGCCGACGGGACAGGAAAGAGACCCAGTACTTC,CASSRRDRKETQYF
14,.,.,TRBV10-3,TRBJ2-7,TGTGCCATCTCCCCGGGGGTCGGGGTCTACGAGCAGTACTTC,CAISPGVGVYEQYF
15,.,TRBD2,TRBV9,TRBJ2-7,TGTGCCAGCAGCGTAGTAGCGGGAGGTGGGTACGAGCAGTACTTC,CASSVVAGGGYEQYF
15,.,.,TRBV6-5,TRBJ2-3,TGTGCCAGCAGCCCGGTCATGTTTAGCACAGATACGCAGTATTTT,CASSPVMFSTDTQYF
13,.,.,TRBV30,TRBJ2-1,TGTGCCTGGAGTTCCCGTTTTTACAATGAGCAGTTCTTC,CAWSSRFYNEQFF
15,.,.,TRBV18,TRBJ2-3,TGTGTCAGCTCACCACCGGACAGAACCACAGATACGCAGTATTTT,CVSSPPDRTTDTQYF
14,.,.,TRBV27,TRBJ1-2,TGTGCCAGCAGTTTCGGGCAGGGCGAGTATGGCTACACCTTC,CASSFGQGEYGYTF
12,.,.,TRBV6-5,TRBJ2-3,TGTGCCAGCAGCATAGGGACAGATACGCAGTATTTT,CASSIGTDTQYF
13,.,.,TRBV27,TRBJ2-7,TGTGCCAGCAGTTTATCGAGGAGCTACGAGCAGTACTTC,CASSLSRSYEQYF
13,.,.,TRBV5-1,TRBJ2-2,TGCGCCAGCCGGGAACAGGGAGCCGGGGAGCTGTTTTTT,CASREQGAGELFF
16,.,TRBD2,TRBV19,TRBJ2-3,TGTGCCAGTACGGAGACTAGCGGGAGTATCGCAGATACGCAGTATTTT,CASTETSGSIADTQYF
16,.,TRBD2,TRBV15,TRBJ2-7,TGTGCCACCAGCAGGGGGACTAGCGGGAGTGTCTACGAGCAGTACTTC,CATSRGTSGSVYEQYF
17,.,TRBD1,TRBV6-1,TRBJ2-7,TGTGCCAGCAGTGTAAGAATTTCAGGGGGCGGATTGTACGAGCAGTACTTC,CASSVRISGGGLYEQYF
14,.,.,TRBV28,TRBJ2-3,TGTGCCAGCAGTTTGGGCGGGATTCCAGATACGCAGTATTTT,CASSLGGIPDTQYF
16,.,.,TRBV27,TRBJ2-2,TGTGCCAGCAGTTTAAACGGTTCCCCCTTTTCCGGGGAGCTGTTTTTT,CASSLNGSPFSGELFF
13,.,.,TRBV19,TRBJ2-6,TGTGCCAGTAACCCGACTGGGGCCAACGTCCTGACTTTC,CASNPTGANVLTF
13,.,.,TRBV5-1,TRBJ2-5,TGCGCCAGCAGCTACGCAATCCAAGAGACCCAGTACTTC,CASSYAIQETQYF
15,.,.,TRBV5-4,TRBJ1-2,TGTGCCAGCAGGGCCGGGCCCCTCAGTTCGGGTGGCTACACCTTC,CASRAGPLSSGGYTF
15,once,TRBD1,TRBV2,TRBJ1-5,TGTGCCAGCAGTGCCAGGACAGGGGATAATCAGCCCCAGCATTTT,CASSARTGDNQPQHF
15,.,.,TRBV7-3,TRBJ2-1,TGTGCCAGCAGCTCTGAGGGGAGCTCCTACAATGAGCAGTTCTTC,CASSSEGSSYNEQFF
13,.,TRBD1,TRBV30,TRBJ1-5,TGTGCCTGGAGCCAACAGGGGAATCAGCCCCAGCATTTT,CAWSQQGNQPQHF
16,.,TRBD1,TRBV15,TRBJ1-5,TGTGCCACCAGCAGTGGGACAGGGGTCATAACGGGGCCCCAGCATTTT,CATSSGTGVITGPQHF
14,.,.,TRBV6-1,TRBJ2-7,TGTGCCAGCAGTGAAGGGGCATCACTTATCGAGCAGTACTTC,CASSEGASLIEQYF
15,.,TRBD1,TRBV5-1,TRBJ2-7,TGCGCCAGCAGCTTGGCCCTTAGGGGGCCAGACGAGCAGTACTTC,CASSLALRGPDEQYF
14,.,TRBD2,TRBV7-2,TRBJ2-7,TGTGCCAGCAGCTTAGAAGCGGGAGTGCGAGAGCAGTACTTC,CASSLEAGVREQYF
15,.,TRBD1,TRBV5-1,TRBJ1-5,TGCGCCAGCAGCTTGGTGGGGGGACAGGATCAGCCCCAGCATTTT,CASSLVGGQDQPQHF
12,.,.,TRBV27,TRBJ1-2,TGTGCCAGCAGTTCCCCACCGAATGGCTACACCTTC,CASSSPPNGYTF
16,.,.,TRBV9,TRBJ1-2,TGTGCCAGCAGCGTAGACTACAGGCCTACCGGATATGGCTACACCTTC,CASSVDYRPTGYGYTF
14,.,TRBD1,TRBV7-8,TRBJ2-7,TGTGCCAGCAGCCCCTACAGGGGCGTAGACGAGCAGTACTTC,CASSPYRGVDEQYF
15,few,.,TRBV7-9,TRBJ1-1,TGTGCCAGCAGCTCAGGGCCAATAAGGGTCTTTGAAGCTTTCTTT,CASSSGPIRVFEAFF
13,.,.,TRBV4-1,TRBJ2-1,TGCGCCAGCAGCCAAGTGGGTGGCAATGAGCAGTTCTTC,CASSQVGGNEQFF
12,.,.,TRBV30,TRBJ1-2,TGTGCCTGGAGTGTCCACGGGAATGGCTACACCTTC,CAWSVHGNGYTF
12,.,.,TRBV13,TRBJ2-3,TGTGCCAGCAGCTTCGATGACTTTACGCAGTATTTT,CASSFDDFTQYF
15,.,.,TRBV19,TRBJ1-1,TGTGCCAGTAGCCCGCTCAGGGTATCGAACCCTGAAGCTTTCTTT,CASSPLRVSNPEAFF